A single sample gave rise to the 13 T cell receptor beta chains below, sequenced in a study of regulatory T cells in long-lasting Graves disease. Construction of TCR beta libraries relied on iRepertoire HTBI primers and on Arm-PCR targeting CDR3 regions. TCRdb re-called the multiplex PCR reads with MiXCR, one entry per CDR3 protein. The table records about 500,000 distinct CDR3 sequences, 15% to 20% of them present only once. Time point meaning: newly diagnosed GD, antithyroid drugs for less than 3 months. TCR sequences were obtained from RNA taken from PBMCs. The same specimen was also included in a second study, on T cells in Graves' hyperthyroidism and ophthalmopathy.

The sequencing used peripheral blood mononuclear cells (PBMCs), collected at new diagnosis, from a patient treated with antithyroid drugs. The receptors come from a man aged 40-49 years with Graves disease.

The chain employs TRBV24-1 and TRBJ2-1, with TRBD2 matching over 7 bases. CDR1 is KGHDR and CDR2 is SFDVKD in the germline V gene. V trimming: 9 bases; J trimming: 1 base; junction bases outside the gene matches: 5. The CDR3 contains 14 residues. In nucleotides, the CDR3 is TGTGCCACCTCGCCCGGGGGGTCCTACAATGAGCAGTTCTTC. It encodes CATSPGGSYNEQFF.

The chain employs TRBV9 and TRBJ2-7; the D gene is possibly TRBD2 (6 bases). The V gene lost 2 bases and the J gene lost 6 bases, with 15 bases spanning the gap. The CDR3 loop spans 14 amino acids. Germline V gene data show CDR1 as SGDLS and CDR2 as YYNGEE. The CDR3: CASSVRPEGAEQYF. The CDR3 bases are TGTGCCAGCAGCGTTCGACCGGAGGGAGCCGAGCAGTACTTC.

This clonotype was seen ten or more times. The rearrangement links TRBV24-1 to TRBJ2-3; 8 bases are a match to TRBD2. V shed 0 bases, J shed 4 bases, and the junction held 8 bases outside the gene matches. The CDR3 runs 17 residues. The germline V gene has CDR1 KGHDR and CDR2 SFDVKD. CDR3 amino acids: CATSDLRSGSSADTQYF. The CDR3 nucleotides read TGTGCCACCAGTGATTTGAGGAGCGGGAGTTCGGCAGATACGCAGTATTTT.

This clonotype was recorded at least ten times. V is TRBV18 and J is TRBJ1-6; D is uncertain. Germline V gene data show CDR1 as KGHSH and CDR2 as LQKENI. The CDR3 runs to 13 residues. Trimming stripped 5 bases from V and 9 bases from J, with 11 bases between. CDR3 region: CASSTDGISPLHF. The CDR3 DNA sequence: TGTGCCAGCTCAACCGACGGAATTTCACCCCTCCACTTT.

This clonotype was seen a few times. The genes are TRBV12-3 or TRBV12-4 and TRBJ2-2; 7 nucleotides line up with TRBD2. The CDR3 has 16 amino acids. Unmatched junction bases numbered 10, after V lost 6 bases and J lost 3 bases. In DNA form, the CDR3 reads TGTGCCAGCAGCCCCCAATTAGCGGGCTACACCGGGGAGCTGTTTTTT. Amino acids: CASSPQLAGYTGELFF.

This clonotype was recorded once. A read error is likely here: a far larger clone is one base away. This chain connects TRBV2 to TRBJ2-7; 7 bases line up with TRBD1. This CDR3 is built from 14 residues. Germline CDR1 and CDR2: SNHLY and FYNNEI. After removal of 4 bases from V and 7 bases from J, the junction contained 10 bases not matched to a gene. The CDR3 bases are TGTGCCAGCAGTGGACTGACAGGGTGGCATGAGCAGTACTTC. This gives the protein CASSGLTGWHEQYF.

This clonotype showed up many times. As DNA, the CDR3 is TGTGCCAGCAGCTCGCCCCGGACAGGGACCTACGAGCAGTACTTC. It is translated as CASSSPRTGTYEQYF. The rearrangement joins TRBV7-9 to TRBJ2-7, with 8 bases lining up with TRBD1. There are 15 residues in the CDR3. Germline values: CDR1 SEHNR, CDR2 FQNEAQ (reference sequence). V shed 4 bases and J 2 bases; nucleotides not matched to a gene: 7.

This clonotype showed up many times. This chain's CDR3 is CSASALTSSYEQYF. CDR3 nucleotide sequence: TGCAGTGCTAGTGCCCTCACCAGCTCCTACGAGCAGTACTTC. The chain uses TRBV20-1 and TRBJ2-7, with D hard to call. CDR3 size: 14 residues. Germline V gene data show CDR1 as DFQATT and CDR2 as SNEGSKA (reference sequence). V lost 3 bases and J lost 0, with 12 bases in between.

This clonotype was found many times. The chain is built from TRBV9 and TRBJ2-1; D call uncertain. Germline V gives CDR1 SGDLS, CDR2 YYNGEE. This CDR3 has 13 residues. Trimming cost V 0 bases and J 6 bases, with 7 bases left between them. CDR3 coding DNA: TGTGCCAGCAGCGTAGGAAGTGGCAATGAGCAGTTCTTC. This encodes CASSVGSGNEQFF.

The V gene is TRBV3-1, the J gene TRBJ1-1, with D unclear. Germline values: CDR1 LGHDT, CDR2 YNNKEL (reference sequence). Trimming stripped 6 bases from V and 1 base from J, with 9 bases between. CDR3 length: 13 amino acids. The CDR3 loop is CASRKRENTEAFF. The CDR3 nucleotides are TGTGCCAGCAGAAAAAGGGAGAACACTGAAGCTTTCTTT.

This clonotype was observed many times. This chain uses TRBV5-1 with TRBJ2-7; 7 bases are shared with TRBD2. The CDR3 contains 15 residues. The germline V gene has CDR1 SGHRS and CDR2 YFSETQ. Losses at the gene ends were 0 bases for V and 2 bases for J; bases not matched to a gene: 5. In DNA, the CDR3 is TGCGCCAGCAGCTTGGAGTCTAGCGGACCCTACGAGCAGTACTTC. It specifies CASSLESSGPYEQYF.

The chain carries TRBV3-1 and TRBJ2-1, with D hard to call. Germline V gives CDR1 LGHDT, CDR2 YNNKEL (reference sequence). The V end was cut by 2 bases, the J end by 1 base, with 9 bases between. This CDR3 has 15 residues. In nucleotides, the CDR3 is TGTGCCAGCAGCCAAAGGTTAAGTTCCTACAATGAGCAGTTCTTC. Its protein product is CASSQRLSSYNEQFF.

This chain uses TRBV7-2 with TRBJ1-2, with D possibly TRBD1 on 5 matching bases. The CDR3 consists of 13 residues. In germline, CDR1 is SGHTA, CDR2 FQGNSA. The V end lost 4 bases, the J end lost 7 bases, and 13 bases lay between the germline ends. The DNA for the CDR3 is TGTGCCAGCAGCTCCCGGACACAGAGTGGCTACACCTTC. Protein: CASSSRTQSGYTF.